The following is a T cell receptor (beta chain) sequence with its context. This receptor's antigen is unknown. Base qualities are not at hand, and no much larger clone is one base apart. The record originates from a study of shared clonotypes between healthy human individuals (dated by TCRdb to about 2020). The study in broad terms: A couple of women and a few men aged 18 to 49 years were included in the cohort. Libraries were prepared and TCR repertoires were sequenced by different laboratories using diverse techniques, in order to increase sequencing depth and limit assay-specific biases. Each donor's leukapheresis produced roughly between roughly 0.9 and 9 billion PBMCs. For each donor, three plates each were used for CD4 naive and CD4 memory, two plates were used for CD8 naive, and one plate was used for CD8 memory. Blood TCR repertoires of roughly five healthy adults were deeply sequenced to estimate repertoire size and the extent of clonotype sharing between individuals.

What the study reported, not specific to this receptor: Rarefaction of sorted-subset datasets indicated incomplete sequencing despite the large sequencing depth. Across a few donors, 4.5% to 6.5% of naive CD4, roughly 3.3% of naive CD8, about 2% of memory CD4, and 0.4% of memory CD8 clonotypes were shared. Higher generation probabilities were observed for clonotypes shared by all four sorted-subset donors than for non-shared clonotypes. Because the study included a small number of donors, the genetic and exposure-history diversity represented was limited. Pairwise subsampling indicated that sequencing depth was expected to affect the degree of clonotype sharing among donors. Naive subsets generally had larger estimated clonotype richness than memory subsets. Only blood was sampled, and tissue TCR repertoires likely differ from those in blood.

From cysteine to phenylalanine, the CDR3 is 14 amino acids long. CDR3 DNA is the only sequence kept; it has 42 bases, read in frame from the first base. V is cut by 1 base and J by 6 bases, and the space between the germline ends is 13 bases. CDR1 is given as KGHSH and CDR2 as LQKENI, both from the germline V gene. TCR CDR3 regions were amplified from genomic DNA by multiplex PCR using the deep immunoSEQ assay. Extracted genomic DNA from each cell subset was spread evenly across all wells of several immunoSEQ 96-well plates, with each plate serving as a replicate. For sorted subsets, roughly 190 ng of genomic DNA, equivalent to roughly 30,000 T cell genomes, went into each replicate PCR. Purified libraries were quantified with a Qubit 3.0 fluorometer, sized on a Bioanalyzer 2100, and re-quantified with the KAPA Library Quantification kit. Every immunoSEQ 96-well plate was sequenced on a dedicated single-read 150-cycle Illumina NextSeq 550 flow cell. The study's processing was this. Because the immunoSEQ output included only junctional sequences and no quality scores, the filtering could not be the same as the filtering used for full-length reads. To assign V/J genes and CDR3, sequences were annotated against IMGT germline references using PyIR, a Python wrapper for IgBLAST v1.9. Reads were removed for weak V/J assignments (E-value above 1e-6), missing CDR3, stop codons, out-of-frame junctions, or ambiguous translated residues. A V3J clonotype was defined by an identical inferred V gene, J gene, and CDR3 amino acid sequence. The percentage overlap between two repertoires was calculated by dividing the number of shared unique clonotypes by the size of the smaller repertoire. Three approaches were used to assess repertoire richness: RTK rarefaction, the Chao1 estimator, and Recon v2.1 estimates of unobserved clonotypes. Generation probabilities were computed with OLGA for all TCRbeta clonotypes obtained by the gDNA method from a few donors. TCRdb stores this immuneACCESS table with in-frame sequences only. Part of the clones is absent; in the studies checked, under half of the shortfall reflects unresolved V genes, and no reason is known for the rest. The DNA was the basis for D and trimming; V, J and clone size are from that table. Across this sample there are more than 500,000 clones, with approximately 95% seen only once. Jointly, the top ten make up approximately 0.06% of the sample.

The donors were healthy, HIV-negative adults with no recently reported acute infections or vaccinations. Every donor was a Caucasian adult residing in Nashville, Tennessee, USA. CD4+ T cells were enriched by magnetic negative selection; naive cells were then positively selected on CD45RA, and the negative fraction formed the memory subset. Blood was collected by leukapheresis, and PBMCs were isolated by Ficoll-Histopaque density gradient centrifugation and then cryopreserved in liquid nitrogen vapor phase. Purity and quantity of every magnetically sorted T cell population were checked by analytical flow cytometry. From each sorted fraction, genomic DNA was isolated and quantified by UV absorbance on a Nanodrop 2000c.

The chain was built from TRBV18 and TRBJ2-7; the D segment cannot be called with confidence. Material: naive CD4+ T cells sorted from blood. The meaning of the sample's cell subset or site label: CD45RA+ positively selected. This clonotype was obtained from a woman aged 30 to 39 in good health. The sequenced DNA is TGTGCCAGCTCACCACGTGAGGTCATGGCCGAGCAGTACTTC. This codes for CASSPREVMAEQYF.